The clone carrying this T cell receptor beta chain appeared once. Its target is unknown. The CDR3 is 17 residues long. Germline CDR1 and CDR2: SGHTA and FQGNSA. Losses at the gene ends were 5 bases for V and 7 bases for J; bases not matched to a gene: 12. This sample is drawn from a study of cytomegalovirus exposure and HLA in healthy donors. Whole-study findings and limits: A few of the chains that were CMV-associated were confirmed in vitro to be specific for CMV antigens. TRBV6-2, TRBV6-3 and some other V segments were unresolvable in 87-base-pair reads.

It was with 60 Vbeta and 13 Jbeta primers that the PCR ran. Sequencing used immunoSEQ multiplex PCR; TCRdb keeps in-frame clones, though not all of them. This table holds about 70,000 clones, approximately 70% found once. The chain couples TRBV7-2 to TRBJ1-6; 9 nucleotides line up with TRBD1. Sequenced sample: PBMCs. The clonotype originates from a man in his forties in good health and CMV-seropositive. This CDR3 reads CASSKPPGQGANSPLHF. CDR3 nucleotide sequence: TGTGCCAGCAGCAAACCCCCGGGACAGGGCGCCAATTCACCCCTCCACTTT.